This is a list of T cell receptor beta chains from one sample in a study of T-cell reconstitution after alpha-beta-depleted transplantation in children. TCRdb reprocessed the PCR reads with MiXCR, giving one entry per CDR3 protein. The sample shows around 300,000 distinct CDR3 sequences, 11% of them seen only once. The source material was peripheral blood, sampled 180 days after TCRalphabeta/CD19-depleted stem cell transplant. These TCRs come from a male patient between 2 and 15 years old who had a stem cell transplant for chronic granulomatous disease, so the T cells may come from the graft donor. CDR3s include the opening cysteine and the closing phenylalanine or tryptophan.

CDR3aa: CAISDHRVRGGTEAFF; v_gene: TRBV10-3
CDR3aa: CASRPIMGTGELFF; v_gene: TRBV13
CDR3aa: CASSLQGSGELFF; v_gene: TRBV27
CDR3aa: CASSLLVGDEKLFF; v_gene: TRBV12-3/TRBV12-4
CDR3aa: CGGGRGGETQYF; v_gene: TRBV29-1
CDR3aa: CASRDGSSGANVLTF; v_gene: TRBV7-3
CDR3aa: CSATSGLGGGNTGELFF; v_gene: TRBV20-1
CDR3aa: CASSLSPGGLSSGEQFF; v_gene: TRBV28
CDR3aa: CASSRLSGSGGNEQYF; v_gene: TRBV4-2
CDR3aa: CSARDPQQETQYF; v_gene: TRBV20-1
CDR3aa: CSVDGGSNEQFF; v_gene: TRBV29-1
CDR3aa: CASSREKNQPQHF; v_gene: TRBV12-3/TRBV12-4
CDR3aa: CASTAQGASYEQYF; v_gene: TRBV5-1
CDR3aa: CASSPGQGENGYTF; v_gene: TRBV12-3/TRBV12-4
CDR3aa: CASSQEGQERTPGSCFF; v_gene: TRBV4-1
CDR3aa: CASSGIGTSGLRANVLTF; v_gene: TRBV2
CDR3aa: CASSQSMVAYEQYF; v_gene: TRBV3-1
CDR3aa: CASAKVDSYHYEQYF; v_gene: TRBV18
CDR3aa: CASRSIGYGYTF; v_gene: TRBV6-5
CDR3aa: CSVEGIAGDNTGELFF; v_gene: TRBV29-1
CDR3aa: CASTLTRDSYNEQFF; v_gene: TRBV5-5
CDR3aa: CASSTTSDNEQFF; v_gene: TRBV7-9
CDR3aa: CASSGSGRLIDTQYF; v_gene: TRBV10-1
CDR3aa: CSARDSSGRIGEQFF; v_gene: TRBV20-1
CDR3aa: CASSPIGGPEEQYF; v_gene: TRBV5-1
CDR3aa: CASSGWRTASDTQYF; v_gene: TRBV2
CDR3aa: CATSNGTVQETQYF; v_gene: TRBV15